This TCR beta chain originates from a study of regulatory T cells in long-lasting Graves disease. The time point denotes: persistent/refractory GD, antithyroid drugs over 5 years with positive TRAb. RNA extracted from PBMCs served as the sequencing template. American Thyroid Association guidelines defined Graves' disease diagnosis. Collection of peripheral blood (nine milliliters) was done using EDTA tubes. With iRepertoire HTBI primers and Arm-PCR of CDR3 regions, TCR beta libraries were built. A single record per CDR3 protein comes from TCRdb applying MiXCR to the multiplex PCR reads. The sample records 350,000 to 450,000 distinct CDR3 sequences, around 20% being singletons. A few counts support this clonotype. The specimen comprised peripheral blood mononuclear cells (PBMCs), sampled when the disease was refractory, from a patient treated with antithyroid drugs. The clonotype comes from a female donor with Graves disease.

CDR3 in DNA: TGTGCCAGCAGTCCCCAGGGTACAGCGAACACCGGGGAGCTGTTTTTT. This gives the protein CASSPQGTANTGELFF. The chain is built from TRBV27 and TRBJ2-2; a weak D match, TRBD1 (5 bases). CDR1 is MNHEY and CDR2 is SMNVEV in the germline V gene (reference sequence). CDR3 length: 16 amino acids. The ends were cut back, 5 bases at V and 0 bases at J, with 13 bases in the middle.